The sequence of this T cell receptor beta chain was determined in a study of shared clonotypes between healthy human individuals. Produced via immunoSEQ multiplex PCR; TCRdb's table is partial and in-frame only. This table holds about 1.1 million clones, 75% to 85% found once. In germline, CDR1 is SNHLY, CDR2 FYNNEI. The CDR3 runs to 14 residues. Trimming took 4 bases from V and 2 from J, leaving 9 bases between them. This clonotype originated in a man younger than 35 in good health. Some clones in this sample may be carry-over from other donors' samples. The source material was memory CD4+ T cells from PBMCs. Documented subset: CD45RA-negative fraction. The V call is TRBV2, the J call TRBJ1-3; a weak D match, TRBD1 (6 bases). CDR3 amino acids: CASSAGTTGNTIYF. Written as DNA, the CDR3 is TGTGCCAGCAGTGCCGGGACAACTGGAAACACCATATATTTT.